The clone carrying this T cell receptor (beta chain) was detected a few times. Its antigen is currently unknown. These data are taken from a study of OX40 agonist ivuxolimab in advanced cancers. Study-level points and caveats: Part of the nonresponder group also had normalized T-cell clonal expansion that was low. There were, on average, more expanded clones in CD8+ T cells than in CD4+.

CDR1 and CDR2 (germline): LNHNV, YYDKDF (reference sequence). Trimming left V 0 bases short and J 6 bases short, with 9 bases between. The CDR3 contains 13 residues. Exclusion of a patient followed from autoimmune disease history or systemic immunosuppression. Sequenced by immunoSEQ multiplex PCR; TCRdb stores in-frame clones only, minus some. The sample contains roughly 65,000 clones, around 81% of which appear only once. V and J are TRBV15 and TRBJ2-7; D not resolved. The sequenced sample was CD4+ or CD8+ T cells sorted from blood, obtained in a trial of the OX40 agonist ivuxolimab. The clonotype was recovered from an adult with an advanced solid tumor such as melanoma, head and neck, liver or kidney cancer. For the CDR3, the DNA is TGTGCCACCAGCAGAGATGGCTTTGGCGAGCAGTACTTC. Its translation: CATSRDGFGEQYF.